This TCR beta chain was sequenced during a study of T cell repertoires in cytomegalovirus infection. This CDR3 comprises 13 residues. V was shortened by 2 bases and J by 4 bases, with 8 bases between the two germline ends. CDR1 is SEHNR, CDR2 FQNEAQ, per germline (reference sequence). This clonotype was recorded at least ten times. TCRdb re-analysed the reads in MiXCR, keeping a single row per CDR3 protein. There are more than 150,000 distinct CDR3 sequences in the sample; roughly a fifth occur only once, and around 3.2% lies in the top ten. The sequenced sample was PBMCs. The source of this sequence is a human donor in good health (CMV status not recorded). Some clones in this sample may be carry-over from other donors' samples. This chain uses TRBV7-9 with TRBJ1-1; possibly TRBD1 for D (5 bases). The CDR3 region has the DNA TGTGCCAGCAGCTTACGGGACGCCACTGAAGCTTTCTTT. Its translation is CASSLRDATEAFF.